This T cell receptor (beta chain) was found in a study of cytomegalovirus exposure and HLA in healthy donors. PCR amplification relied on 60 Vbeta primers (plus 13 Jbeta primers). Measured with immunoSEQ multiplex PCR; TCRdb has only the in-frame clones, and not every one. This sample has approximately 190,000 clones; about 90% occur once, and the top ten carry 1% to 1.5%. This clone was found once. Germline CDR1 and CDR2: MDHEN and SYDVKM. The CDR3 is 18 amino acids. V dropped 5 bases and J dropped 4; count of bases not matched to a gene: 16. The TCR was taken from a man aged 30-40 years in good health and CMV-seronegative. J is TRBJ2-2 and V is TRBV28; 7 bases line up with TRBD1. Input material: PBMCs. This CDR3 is CASSRWGFWDRGTGELFF. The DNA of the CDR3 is TGTGCCAGCAGTCGGTGGGGGTTTTGGGACAGAGGCACCGGGGAGCTGTTTTTT.